This T cell receptor (beta chain) was sequenced during a study of T cell responses to AZD1222 COVID-19 vaccine. General study points: Spike-spanning, vaccine-associated CD4 TCRs were dominant at 160-218 and 743-854.

The CDR3 is made up of 13 amino acids. Germline loops: CDR1 MNHEY, CDR2 SVGAGI. Trimming left V 6 bases short and J 8 bases short, with 13 bases between. Clones were read by immunoSEQ multiplex PCR, and TCRdb kept only the in-frame ones, dropping some. The data contain 100,000 to 130,000 clones, around 92% of them singletons. Concerning this clone: The antigen remains unidentified.

The clonotype was recovered from an adult in good health. The gene calls are TRBV6-5 and TRBJ1-4; TRBD1 might be the D (5 bases). The specimen comprised peripheral blood, sampled on day 0 of AZD1222 vaccination. CDR3 bases: TGTGCCAGCAGCCCCCGGCGGGACGAAAAACTGTTTTTT. It translates to CASSPRRDEKLFF.